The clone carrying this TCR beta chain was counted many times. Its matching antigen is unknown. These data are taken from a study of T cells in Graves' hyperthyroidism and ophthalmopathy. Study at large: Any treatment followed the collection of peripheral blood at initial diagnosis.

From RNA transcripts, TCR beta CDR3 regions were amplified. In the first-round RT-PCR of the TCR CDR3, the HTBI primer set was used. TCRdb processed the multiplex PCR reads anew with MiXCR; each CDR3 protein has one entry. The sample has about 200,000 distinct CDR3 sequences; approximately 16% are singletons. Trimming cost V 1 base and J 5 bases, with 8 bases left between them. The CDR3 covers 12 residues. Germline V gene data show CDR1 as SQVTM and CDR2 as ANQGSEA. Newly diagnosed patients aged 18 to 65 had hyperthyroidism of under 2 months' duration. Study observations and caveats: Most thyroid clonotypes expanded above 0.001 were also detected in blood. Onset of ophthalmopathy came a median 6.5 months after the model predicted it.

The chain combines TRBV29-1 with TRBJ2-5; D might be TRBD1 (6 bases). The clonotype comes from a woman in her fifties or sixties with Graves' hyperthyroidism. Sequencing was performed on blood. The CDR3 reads CSVEGRGETQYF. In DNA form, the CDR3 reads TGCAGCGTTGAAGGCAGGGGTGAGACCCAGTACTTC.